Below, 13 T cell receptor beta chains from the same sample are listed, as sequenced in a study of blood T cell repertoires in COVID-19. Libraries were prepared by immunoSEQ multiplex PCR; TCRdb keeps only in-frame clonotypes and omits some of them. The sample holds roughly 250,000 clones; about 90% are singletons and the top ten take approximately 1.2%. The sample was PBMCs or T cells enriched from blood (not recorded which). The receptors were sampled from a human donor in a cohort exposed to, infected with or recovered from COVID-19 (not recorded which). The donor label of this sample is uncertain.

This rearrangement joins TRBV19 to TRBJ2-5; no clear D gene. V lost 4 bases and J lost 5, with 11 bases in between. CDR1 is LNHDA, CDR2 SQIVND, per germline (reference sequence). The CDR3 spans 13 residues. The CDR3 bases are TGTGCCAGTAGTACAGTCCCCCAGGAGACCCAGTACTTC. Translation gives CASSTVPQETQYF.

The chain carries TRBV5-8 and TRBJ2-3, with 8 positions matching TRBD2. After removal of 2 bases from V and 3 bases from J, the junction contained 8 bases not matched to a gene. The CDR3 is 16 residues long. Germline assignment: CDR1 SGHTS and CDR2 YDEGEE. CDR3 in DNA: TGTGCCAGCAGCTTAATAGCGGGGATTGGGACAGATACGCAGTATTTT. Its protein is CASSLIAGIGTDTQYF. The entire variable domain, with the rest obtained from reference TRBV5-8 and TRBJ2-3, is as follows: EAGVTQSPTHLIKTRGQQATLRCSPISGHTSVYWYQQALGLGLQFLLWYDEGEERNRGNFPPRFSGRQFPNYSSELNVNALELEDSALYLCASSLIAGIGTDTQYFGPGTRLTVL.

CDR3 nucleotide sequence: TGTGCCAGCAGCGTTGATCCGGGACAGGGTTCCCAGGCTTGGGGCTACACCTTC. It codes for CASSVDPGQGSQAWGYTF. The rearrangement joins TRBV9 to TRBJ1-2; 9 bases map to TRBD1. CDR1 is SGDLS and CDR2 is YYNGEE in the germline V gene. The junction had 19 bases not matched to a gene; V was cut back by 2 bases and J by 8 bases. The CDR3 is 18 residues long.

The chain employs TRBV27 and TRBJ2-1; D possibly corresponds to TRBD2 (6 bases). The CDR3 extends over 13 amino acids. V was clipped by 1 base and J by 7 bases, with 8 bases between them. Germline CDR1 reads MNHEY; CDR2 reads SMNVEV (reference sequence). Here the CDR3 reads CASSLWRGNEQFF. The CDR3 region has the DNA TGTGCCAGCAGTTTATGGAGGGGAAATGAGCAGTTCTTC.

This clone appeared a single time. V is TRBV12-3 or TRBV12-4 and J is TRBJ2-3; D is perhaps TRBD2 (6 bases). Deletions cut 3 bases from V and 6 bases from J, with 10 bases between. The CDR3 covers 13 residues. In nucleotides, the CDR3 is TGTGCCAGCAGTTTGGGGACTCCGGATACGCAGTATTTT. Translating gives CASSLGTPDTQYF.

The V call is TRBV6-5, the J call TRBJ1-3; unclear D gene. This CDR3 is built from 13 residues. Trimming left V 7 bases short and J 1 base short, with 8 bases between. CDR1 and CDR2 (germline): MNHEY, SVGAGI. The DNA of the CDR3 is TGTGCCAGCACCCTAGAATCTGGAAACACCATATATTTT. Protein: CASTLESGNTIYF.

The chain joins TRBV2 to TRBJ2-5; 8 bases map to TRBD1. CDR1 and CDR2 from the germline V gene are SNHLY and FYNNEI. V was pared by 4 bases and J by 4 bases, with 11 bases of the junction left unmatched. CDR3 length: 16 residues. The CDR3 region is CASSAYPTGVGETQYF. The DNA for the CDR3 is TGTGCCAGCAGTGCATACCCGACAGGGGTGGGAGAGACCCAGTACTTC.

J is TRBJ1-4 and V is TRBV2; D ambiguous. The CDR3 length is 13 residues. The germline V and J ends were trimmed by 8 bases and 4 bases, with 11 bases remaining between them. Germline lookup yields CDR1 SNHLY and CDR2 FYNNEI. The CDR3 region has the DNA TGTGCCAGCGGGGAGCTTGGTAATGAAAAACTGTTTTTT. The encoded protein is CASGELGNEKLFF.

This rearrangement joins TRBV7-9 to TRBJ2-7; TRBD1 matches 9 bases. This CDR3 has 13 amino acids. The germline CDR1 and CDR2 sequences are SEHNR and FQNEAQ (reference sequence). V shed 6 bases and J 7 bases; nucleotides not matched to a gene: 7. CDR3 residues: CASSLDRGEEQYF. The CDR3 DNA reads TGTGCCAGCAGTTTGGACAGGGGCGAAGAGCAGTACTTC.

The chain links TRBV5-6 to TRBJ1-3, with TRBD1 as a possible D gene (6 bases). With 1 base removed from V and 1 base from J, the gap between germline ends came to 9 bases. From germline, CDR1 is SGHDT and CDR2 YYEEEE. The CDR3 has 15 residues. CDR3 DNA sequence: TGTGCCAGCAGCTTGTCAGGGGCATCTGGAAACACCATATATTTT. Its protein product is CASSLSGASGNTIYF.

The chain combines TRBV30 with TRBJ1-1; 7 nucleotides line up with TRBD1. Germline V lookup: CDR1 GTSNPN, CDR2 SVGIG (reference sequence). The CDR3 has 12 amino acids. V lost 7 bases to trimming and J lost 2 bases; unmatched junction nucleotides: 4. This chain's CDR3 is CASNRGNTEAFF. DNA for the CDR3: TGTGCCTCCAACAGGGGTAACACTGAAGCTTTCTTT. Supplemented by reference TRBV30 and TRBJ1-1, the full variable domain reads SQTIHQWPATLVQPVGSPLSLECTVEGTSNPNLYWYRQAAGRGLQLLFYSVGIGQISSEVPQNLSASRPQDRQFILSSKKLLLSDSGFYLCASNRGNTEAFFGQGTRLTVV.

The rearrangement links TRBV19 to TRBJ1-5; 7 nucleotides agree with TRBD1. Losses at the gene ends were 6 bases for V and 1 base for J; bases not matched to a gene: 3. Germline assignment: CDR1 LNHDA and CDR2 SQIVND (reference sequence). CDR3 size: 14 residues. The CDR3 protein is CASRIQGSNQPQHF. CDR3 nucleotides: TGTGCCAGTAGGATACAGGGGAGCAATCAGCCCCAGCATTTT. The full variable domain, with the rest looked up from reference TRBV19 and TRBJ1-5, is DGGITQSPKYLFRKEGQNVTLSCEQNLNHDAMYWYRQDPGQGLRLIYYSQIVNDFQKGDIAEGYSVSREKKESFPLTVTSAQKNPTAFYLCASRIQGSNQPQHFGDGTRLSIL.

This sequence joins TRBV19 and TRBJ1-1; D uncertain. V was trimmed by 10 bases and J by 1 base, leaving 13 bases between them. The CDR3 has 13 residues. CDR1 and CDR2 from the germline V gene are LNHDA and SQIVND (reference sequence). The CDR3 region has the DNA TGTGCCACCTCGGCGGCGTCGAACACTGAAGCTTTCTTT. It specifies CATSAASNTEAFF.